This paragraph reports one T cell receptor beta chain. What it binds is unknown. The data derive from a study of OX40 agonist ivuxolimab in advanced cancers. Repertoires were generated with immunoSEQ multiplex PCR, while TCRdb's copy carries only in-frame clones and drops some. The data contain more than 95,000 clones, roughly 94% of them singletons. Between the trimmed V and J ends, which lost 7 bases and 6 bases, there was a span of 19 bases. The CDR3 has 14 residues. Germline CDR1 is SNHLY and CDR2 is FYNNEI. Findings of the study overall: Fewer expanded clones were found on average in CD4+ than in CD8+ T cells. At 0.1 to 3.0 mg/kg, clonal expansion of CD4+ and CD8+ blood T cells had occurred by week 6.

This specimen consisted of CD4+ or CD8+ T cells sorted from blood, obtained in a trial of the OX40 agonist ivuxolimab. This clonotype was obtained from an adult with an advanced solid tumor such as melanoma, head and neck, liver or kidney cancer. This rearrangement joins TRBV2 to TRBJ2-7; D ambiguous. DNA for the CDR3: TGTGCCAGCACAATGGACGGTTCCTACGCCGAGCAGTACTTC. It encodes CASTMDGSYAEQYF. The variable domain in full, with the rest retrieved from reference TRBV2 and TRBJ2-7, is EPEVTQTPSHQVTQMGQEVILRCVPISNHLYFYWYRQILGQKVEFLVSFYNNEISEKSEIFDDQFSVERPDGSNFTLKIRSTKLEDSAMYFCASTMDGSYAEQYFGPGTRLTVT.